This TCR beta chain originates from a study of STAT5B mutations in CD4+ large granular lymphocyte leukemia. Germline V gives CDR1 SGHTA, CDR2 FQGNSA. The CDR3 loop spans 16 amino acids. V was pared by 6 bases and J by 6 bases, with 7 bases of the junction left unmatched. Profiling relied on immunoSEQ multiplex PCR, and the TCRdb table lists in-frame clones only, not all of them. The data show some 34,000 clones, 81% seen once. This clone was counted a single time. The antigen is not known. Whole-study findings and limits: Top patient clones used TRBV06 genes more often: 8/27 versus 2/35 in controls. Higher CD4+ than CD8+ T-LGLL clonality might reflect small sample size. Main leukemic clonotypes were patient-specific, but 20% to 25% appeared at low frequency elsewhere.

Healthy controls were blood donor buffy coats. The sample comprised CD4+ T cells from blood buffy coats. The chain is built from TRBV7-2 and TRBJ2-3; 15 nucleotides match TRBD2. The sequence was collected from a human donor in good health. The CDR3 bases are TGTGCCAGCAGAACCGGACTAGCGGGAGGGCCCGATACGCAGTATTTT. This encodes CASRTGLAGGPDTQYF.